The 11 T cell receptor beta chains given below trace back to one sample, sequenced in a study of PD-L1 blockade in urothelial cancer. Assay used: immunoSEQ multiplex PCR; TCRdb lists only in-frame clones, some missing. The sample lists 50,000 or so clones, roughly 86% occurring once. The sample's time point: peripheral blood 6 weeks after treatment start. The sequences come from PBMCs, collected around atezolizumab (anti-PD-L1) treatment. The receptors shown here come from a man in his sixties with urothelial cancer.

The chain joins TRBV19 to TRBJ2-7, with TRBD2 identical over 8 bases. CDR1 LNHDA and CDR2 SQIVND come from the germline V gene (reference sequence). With V trimmed by 7 bases and J by 4 bases, 12 bases remained unmatched. The CDR3 consists of 15 residues. The DNA for the CDR3 is TGTGCCAGTACCATCCGGGGGGGCGACTTGTACGAGCAGTACTTC. Translating gives CASTIRGGDLYEQYF.

The chain uses TRBV18 and TRBJ2-7; 8 nucleotides agree with TRBD1. The CDR3 totals 14 residues. Germline V gene data show CDR1 as KGHSH and CDR2 as LQKENI. The junction had 3 bases not matched to a gene; V was cut back by 3 bases and J by 2 bases. The CDR3, as DNA: TGTGCCAGCTCACCGAGGGGACAGGCCTACGAGCAGTACTTC. This codes for CASSPRGQAYEQYF. The complete variable domain, with remaining parts taken from reference TRBV18 and TRBJ2-7, reads NAGVMQNPRHLVRRRGQEARLRCSPMKGHSHVYWYRQLPEEGLKFMVYLQKENIIDESGMPKERFSAEFPKEGPSILRIQQVVRGDSAAYFCASSPRGQAYEQYFGPGTRLTVT.

This sequence joins TRBV4-1 and TRBJ1-4; D call uncertain. The V end was cut by 3 bases, the J end by 0 bases, with 11 bases between. The CDR3 loop spans 16 amino acids. CDR1 and CDR2 (germline): MGHRA, YSYEKL. CDR3 residues: CASSQVRLATNEKLFF. The DNA for the CDR3 is TGCGCCAGCAGCCAGGTCAGACTAGCAACTAATGAAAAACTGTTTTTT.

A word on this clone: At one end, the junction sequence differs from germline, possibly due to a read error. V is TRBV7-7 and J is TRBJ2-7, with D tentatively TRBD1 (6 bases). The CDR3 is 13 amino acids. Germline V gene data show CDR1 as SSHAT and CDR2 as FNYEAQ (reference sequence). CDR3 in amino acids: CASSPARGHEQYF. The DNA of the CDR3 is TGTGCTAGCAGCCCAGCCAGGGGCCACGAGCAGTACTTC.

The J gene is TRBJ2-7, the V gene TRBV6-6; 8 bases are a match to TRBD1. V lost 6 bases, J lost 3 bases, and 10 bases stayed unmatched. Germline V gene sequence: CDR1 MNHNY, CDR2 SVGAGI (reference sequence). The CDR3 loop spans 15 amino acids. CDR3 in amino acids: CASSRRGLGGYEQYF. The CDR3 region has the DNA TGTGCCAGCAGCCGCAGGGGGCTAGGGGGCTACGAGCAGTACTTC.

V and J are TRBV18 and TRBJ1-2, with D perhaps matching TRBD1 (6 bases). Trimming stripped 6 bases from V and 0 bases from J, with 14 bases between. The length of the CDR3 is 15 residues. Germline values: CDR1 KGHSH, CDR2 LQKENI. Here the CDR3 DNA reads TGTGCCAGCTCCATTCAGGGGATCGCTAACTATGGCTACACCTTC. It encodes CASSIQGIANYGYTF.

The chain has TRBV9 and TRBJ2-7; 10 positions match TRBD2. Losses at the gene ends were 0 bases for V and 3 bases for J; bases not matched to a gene: 6. This CDR3 is 16 amino acids long. The germline V gene encodes CDR1 SGDLS and CDR2 YYNGEE. As DNA, the CDR3 is TGTGCCAGCAGCGTAGAGCCTAGCGGGGGCCTCTACGAGCAGTACTTC. It yields the protein CASSVEPSGGLYEQYF. Filled out from reference TRBV9 and TRBJ2-7, the complete variable domain reads DSGVTQTPKHLITATGQRVTLRCSPRSGDLSVYWYQQSLDQGLQFLIQYYNGEERAKGNILERFSAQQFPDLHSELNLSSLELGDSALYFCASSVEPSGGLYEQYFGPGTRLTVT.

The rearrangement links TRBV15 to TRBJ2-5; perhaps TRBD2 as D (6 bases). Germline assignment: CDR1 LNHNV and CDR2 YYDKDF (reference sequence). V was clipped by 8 bases and J by 2 bases, with 12 bases between them. CDR3 length: 13 residues. The CDR3 is CATAGTRQETQYF. The CDR3 coding sequence is TGTGCCACCGCGGGGACCAGACAAGAGACCCAGTACTTC.

The chain recombines TRBV4-2 with TRBJ1-1; 7 nucleotides agree with TRBD1. This CDR3 region has 16 residues. Germline loops: CDR1 LGHNA, CDR2 YNFKEQ. V shed 0 bases, J shed 1 base, and the junction held 5 bases outside the gene matches. The CDR3 coding sequence is TGTGCCAGCAGCCAAGATAATGCAGGGGGGAACACTGAAGCTTTCTTT. It translates to CASSQDNAGGNTEAFF.

The CDR3 DNA is TGTGCCAGCAGACCCTCCGGGGGGGGCCAGAGCAATCAGCCCCAGCATTTT. Translated, it gives CASRPSGGGQSNQPQHF. The gene calls are TRBV28 and TRBJ1-5; tentative D call: TRBD1 (6 bases). The CDR3 is 17 residues long. Trimming pared 6 bases from V and 1 base from J, leaving 19 bases between. CDR1 is MDHEN, CDR2 SYDVKM, per germline.

The chain uses TRBV28 and TRBJ1-1; 10 bases are a match to TRBD1. Germline loops: CDR1 MDHEN, CDR2 SYDVKM. Germline trimming cut 5 bases from V and 6 bases from J; bases unmatched to any gene: 6. This CDR3 region has 14 residues. The CDR3 bases are TGTGCCAGCAGTACGACAGGGGGCCTGTCTGAAGCTTTCTTT. Protein sequence: CASSTTGGLSEAFF.